These 18 T cell receptor beta chains came from one sample sequenced in a study of cytotoxic CD8 clonotypes in ibrutinib-treated CLL. Using immunoSEQ multiplex PCR, the repertoire was profiled, and TCRdb retains in-frame clones only, with some absent. This table has about 300,000 clones, approximately 76% appearing once. The sequenced sample was PBMCs, obtained at disease progression, from a patient treated with ibrutinib. The receptors shown here come from a human donor with chronic lymphocytic leukemia.

The chain carries TRBV5-1 and TRBJ2-1; D is possibly TRBD2 (5 bases). Germline V gene lookup returns CDR1 SGHRS and CDR2 YFSETQ. This CDR3 region has 16 residues. V was pared by 7 bases and J by 4 bases, with 21 bases between. The CDR3 sequence is CASRAVGQAVYNEQFF. CDR3 DNA: TGCGCCAGCCGAGCGGTTGGGCAGGCGGTATACAATGAGCAGTTCTTC.

This sequence joins TRBV11-2 and TRBJ2-7, with 10 bases matching TRBD1. The CDR3 is 17 residues long. V shed 1 base, J shed 3 bases, and the junction held 9 bases outside the gene matches. Germline V CDR1 and CDR2: SGHAT, FQNNGV. The CDR3 bases are TGTGCCAGCAGCTTAGTACGTCCCGGGACAGGGGTCTACGAGCAGTACTTC. Translation gives CASSLVRPGTGVYEQYF.

In the case of this clone: Germline is not matched at one junction end, which may reflect a read error. The chain links TRBV5-1 to TRBJ1-6; D gene uncertain. The CDR3 length is 15 residues. Looked up from germline, CDR1 is SGHRS and CDR2 is YFSETQ. The CDR3 protein is CASRLDRQRNSPLHF. Written as DNA, the CDR3 is TGCGCCAGCAGGTTGGACCGTCAAAGGAATTCACCCCTCCACTTT.

The genes are TRBV7-6 and TRBJ1-1, with D unclear. CDR1 is SGHVS and CDR2 is FNYEAQ in the germline V gene. The CDR3 runs to 14 residues. V lost 1 base to trimming and J lost 6 bases, with 12 bases between them. The CDR3 loop reads CASSLVRGQPEAFF. Here the CDR3 DNA reads TGTGCCAGCAGCTTAGTTCGGGGTCAGCCTGAAGCTTTCTTT.

V gene TRBV10-3 combines with J gene TRBJ1-1, with D unclear. Between the trimmed V and J ends, which lost 4 bases and 1 base, there was a span of 22 bases. Per the germline V gene, CDR1 is ENHRY and CDR2 is SYGVKD. There are 18 residues in the CDR3. The CDR3 loop reads CAISGSPGRPRENTEAFF. The CDR3 DNA sequence: TGTGCCATCAGTGGAAGCCCCGGACGCCCGAGGGAGAACACTGAAGCTTTCTTT.

The chain employs TRBV29-1 and TRBJ1-5; D gene unclear. The V gene's germline CDR1 is SQVTM and CDR2 ANQGSEA. Between the trimmed V and J ends, which lost 3 bases and 1 base, there was a span of 7 bases. The CDR3 has 13 amino acids. The CDR3 reads CSVEITSNQPQHF. The CDR3 DNA reads TGCAGCGTTGAGATCACAAGCAATCAGCCCCAGCATTTT.

This clone was detected a few times. The chain is built from TRBV7-2 and TRBJ2-7; D is uncertain. The CDR3 covers 14 residues. CDR1 is SGHTA and CDR2 is FQGNSA in the germline V gene. Trimming took off 5 bases at V and 2 bases at J, with 13 bases between the two ends. The CDR3 sequence: CASSPGPSPYEQYF. The CDR3 nucleotides read TGTGCCAGCAGCCCCGGTCCATCCCCCTACGAGCAGTACTTC. Based on the CDR3 plus reference TRBV7-2 and TRBJ2-7, the full variable domain is GAGVSQSPSNKVTEKGKDVELRCDPISGHTALYWYRQSLGQGLEFLIYFQGNSAPDKSGLPSDRFSAERTGGSVSTLTIQRTQQEDSAVYLCASSPGPSPYEQYFGPGTRLTVT.

Comment on this clone: A much larger clonotype is one base distant, so this may be a read error. V and J are TRBV13 and TRBJ2-5; D is undetermined. The CDR3 consists of 11 residues. From germline, CDR1 is PRHDT and CDR2 FYEKMQ (reference sequence). V dropped 3 bases and J dropped 6 bases, with 5 bases sitting between them. The CDR3 here is CASSLGKTQYF. CDR3 bases: TGTGCCAGCAGCTTGGGGAAGACCCAGTACTTC.

The V gene is TRBV19, the J gene TRBJ2-7, with D unclear. CDR1 is LNHDA and CDR2 is SQIVND in the germline V gene (reference sequence). The V end was cut by 1 base, the J end by 6 bases, with 4 bases between. The CDR3 has 11 residues. CDR3: CASSIGSEQYF. As DNA, the CDR3 is TGTGCCAGTAGTATAGGGAGCGAGCAGTACTTC.

This clone has more than one count but fewer than ten. The chain couples TRBV14 to TRBJ2-1; TRBD2 matches at 12 bases. From germline, CDR1 is SGHDN and CDR2 FVKESK. The CDR3 loop spans 19 amino acids. Trimming at V came to 0 bases and at J to 0 bases, leaving 6 bases not matched to a gene. The CDR3 nucleotides are TGTGCCAGCAGCCAAGATTCCTGGACTAGCGGGATCTCCTACAATGAGCAGTTCTTC. Translated: CASSQDSWTSGISYNEQFF.

This clone was seen a handful of times. CDR3 amino acids: CASSVGGVEELFF. The CDR3 DNA reads as TGTGCCAGCAGCGTAGGGGGAGTCGAGGAGCTGTTTTTT. This sequence joins TRBV9 and TRBJ2-2, with D possibly being TRBD2 (5 bases). The CDR3 totals 13 residues. The V end was cut by 0 bases, the J end by 10 bases, with 10 bases between. Germline lookup yields CDR1 SGDLS and CDR2 YYNGEE. The full variable domain, in which reference TRBV9 and TRBJ2-2 provide the parts outside the CDR3, is DSGVTQTPKHLITATGQRVTLRCSPRSGDLSVYWYQQSLDQGLQFLIQYYNGEERAKGNILERFSAQQFPDLHSELNLSSLELGDSALYFCASSVGGVEELFFGEGSRLTVL.

This chain connects TRBV7-3 to TRBJ2-1; no clear D. This CDR3 comprises 15 residues. Germline loops: CDR1 SGHTA, CDR2 FQGTGA. V lost 2 bases and J lost 0, with 8 bases in between. The CDR3 nucleotides read TGTGCCAGCAGCTTACGGCGGACCTCCTACAATGAGCAGTTCTTC. Translated: CASSLRRTSYNEQFF.

The chain employs TRBV5-6 and TRBJ1-2, with no clear D. V was clipped by 4 bases and J by 2 bases, with 12 bases between them. Per the germline V gene, CDR1 is SGHDT and CDR2 is YYEEEE. The CDR3 extends over 14 amino acids. The CDR3 region is CASSAVSGNYGYTF. CDR3 nucleotides: TGTGCCAGCAGCGCTGTGTCGGGAAACTATGGCTACACCTTC.

V usage is TRBV5-4 and J usage is TRBJ2-5; 12 bases are shared with TRBD2. V shed 4 bases and J 0 bases; nucleotides not matched to a gene: 7. CDR3 length equals 17 residues. Germline loops: CDR1 SGHNT, CDR2 YYREEE (reference sequence). The CDR3 DNA reads as TGTGCCAGCAGCGGCGGCGGGACTAGCGGGTACCAAGAGACCCAGTACTTC. Translated: CASSGGGTSGYQETQYF.

This rearrangement joins TRBV6-5 to TRBJ2-3, with 8 bases that match TRBD2. J was trimmed by 5 bases and V by 3 bases; bases with no gene match: 7. Germline V gene sequence: CDR1 MNHEY, CDR2 SVGAGI. CDR3 length equals 15 residues. The CDR3, as DNA: TGTGCCAGCAGTTATACGGGAGGGCCTTTAGATACGCAGTATTTT. Protein: CASSYTGGPLDTQYF.

The chain is built from TRBV28 and TRBJ1-2, with 8 positions matching TRBD1. The CDR3 covers 14 residues. V shed 3 bases, J shed 6 bases, and the junction held 6 bases outside the gene matches. Germline V gives CDR1 MDHEN, CDR2 SYDVKM. The CDR3 nucleotides are TGTGCCAGCAGTTTTCTCGACAGGGGTAATGGCTACACCTTC. This sequence encodes CASSFLDRGNGYTF.

This chain uses TRBV5-8 with TRBJ2-7; D gene ambiguous. Germline CDR1 is SGHTS and CDR2 is YDEGEE. Between the trimmed V and J ends, which lost 0 bases and 2 bases, there was a span of 12 bases. This CDR3 region has 15 residues. CDR3: CASSLAPVLPYEQYF. In DNA form, the CDR3 reads TGTGCCAGCAGCTTGGCCCCCGTTCTCCCCTACGAGCAGTACTTC.

CDR3 sequence (DNA): TGTGCCAGCAGCTTAGGGGACAGTTGGTACCAAGAGACCCAGTACTTC. Amino acids: CASSLGDSWYQETQYF. The chain uses TRBV7-2 and TRBJ2-5; 7 positions agree with TRBD1. J lost 0 bases, V lost 1 base, and 5 bases had no gene match. This CDR3 spans 16 amino acids. The V gene's germline CDR1 is SGHTA and CDR2 FQGNSA.